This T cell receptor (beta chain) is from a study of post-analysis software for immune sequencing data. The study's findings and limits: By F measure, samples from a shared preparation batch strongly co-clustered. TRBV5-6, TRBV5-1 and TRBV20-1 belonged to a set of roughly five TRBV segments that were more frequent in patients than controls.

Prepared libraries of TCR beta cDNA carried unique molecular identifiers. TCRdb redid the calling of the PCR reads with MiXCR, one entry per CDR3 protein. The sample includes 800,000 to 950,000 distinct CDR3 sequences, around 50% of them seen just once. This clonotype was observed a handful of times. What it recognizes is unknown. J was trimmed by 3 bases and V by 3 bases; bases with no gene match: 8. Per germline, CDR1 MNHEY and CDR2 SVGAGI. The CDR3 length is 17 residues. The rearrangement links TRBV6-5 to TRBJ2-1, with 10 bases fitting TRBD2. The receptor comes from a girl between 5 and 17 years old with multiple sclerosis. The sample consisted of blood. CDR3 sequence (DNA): TGTGCCAGCAGTTATTGGGCTAGCGGGGGCCGCTACAATGAGCAGTTCTTC. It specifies CASSYWASGGRYNEQFF.